Each of the 15 T cell receptor beta chains below was sequenced from the same sample in a study of T-cell memory formation after mild COVID-19 (dated by TCRdb to the early 2020s). The library was generated by 5' RACE. TCRdb records Illumina NovaSeq 6000 as the sequencer. The public reads were reprocessed in TCRdb via fastp at Q25 and MiXCR, keeping in-frame beta chains. All rows with the same CDR3 protein become a single entry with the most common DNA and genes. This sample is represented by about 130,000 distinct CDR3 sequences; approximately 15% of them were singletons. Around 13% of the sample is in the top ten clones. The sequencing sample was made of PBMCs or a T cell subset sorted from them (not recorded which). All receptors come from an adult woman who had mild COVID-19 (a few samples of this study predate the infection). The sample titles of this study are shuffled in the database, so cell type and time point are left out; the donor was told from shared clones.

This clonotype was observed a few times. The V and J genes are TRBV20-1 and TRBJ1-5; no definite D call. The CDR3 has 15 amino acids. CDR1 and CDR2 from the germline V gene are DFQATT and SNEGSKA (reference sequence). The germline V and J ends were trimmed by 4 bases and 1 base, with 14 bases remaining between them. In DNA, the CDR3 is TGCAGTGCTATGATCCCCGGGGTGAGCAATCAGCCCCAGCATTTT. It translates to CSAMIPGVSNQPQHF.

Comments on this clonotype: A read error may produce the germline difference seen at one junction end. This chain uses TRBV7-7 with TRBJ1-5, with 8 bases identical to TRBD1. The CDR3 is made up of 14 amino acids. Germline V gene data show CDR1 as SSHAT and CDR2 as FNYEAQ (reference sequence). The CDR3, as DNA: TGTGCTAGCAGCACGGGACAGGGCAATCAGCCCCAGCATTTT. It translates to CASSTGQGNQPQHF.

This sequence joins TRBV20-1 and TRBJ1-1; TRBD1 might be the D (5 bases). Germline CDR1 DFQATT, CDR2 SNEGSKA (reference sequence). The germline V and J ends were trimmed by 0 bases and 5 bases, with 10 bases remaining between them. CDR3 length: 13 residues. The CDR3 DNA reads TGCAGTGCTAGAGAGGGGGAGAGAACTGAAGCTTTCTTT. Protein sequence: CSAREGERTEAFF.

This clonotype has only a few counts. CDR3 sequence (DNA): TGTGCCAGCAGCACCAGACAGGGTAGTAATGAGCAGTTCTTC. Its translation is CASSTRQGSNEQFF. V is TRBV7-8 and J is TRBJ2-1; 7 nucleotides match TRBD1. Trimming took 5 bases from V and 7 from J; bases not matched to a gene: 8. Germline CDR1 reads SGHVS; CDR2 reads FQNEAQ. This CDR3 is built from 14 residues.

The chain combines TRBV6-2 or TRBV6-3 with TRBJ2-1; 11 nucleotides align to TRBD2. This CDR3 spans 16 amino acids. Germline lookup yields CDR1 MNHEY and CDR2 SVGEGT. J gave up 12 bases and V 0 bases, and 10 bases lay outside the gene matches. In DNA, the CDR3 is TGTGCCAGCAGTTACTCACTAGCGGGAGTTGTTGGGGGGCAGTTCTTC. Amino acid sequence: CASSYSLAGVVGGQFF.

For this clonotype: A read error may account for a junction end that differs from germline. This CDR3 reads CASGQYERYF. Here the CDR3 DNA reads TGTGCCAGCGGGCAGTACGAGCGGTACTTC. V gene TRBV27 combines with J gene TRBJ2-7; no reliable D call. In germline, CDR1 is MNHEY, CDR2 SMNVEV (reference sequence). CDR3 length equals 10 residues.

The chain is built from TRBV10-3 and TRBJ1-2, with 7 bases lining up with TRBD1. Germline V lookup: CDR1 ENHRY, CDR2 SYGVKD. Losses at the gene ends were 3 bases for V and 7 bases for J; bases not matched to a gene: 11. The CDR3 sequence is 15 residues long. Written as DNA, the CDR3 is TGTGCCATCAGTGATGGAACAGGGGACCAACTTGGCTACACCTTC. Translation gives CAISDGTGDQLGYTF.

The gene calls are TRBV29-1 and TRBJ2-1; 9 bases are a match to TRBD2. The CDR3 length is 15 residues. The J segment lost 0 bases and the V segment lost 3 bases, leaving 3 bases of the junction unmatched. Germline V lookup: CDR1 SQVTM, CDR2 ANQGSEA. The CDR3 DNA is TGCAGCGTTGAGTCGACTAGCGGCTCCTACAATGAGCAGTTCTTC. It encodes CSVESTSGSYNEQFF.

This clonotype appeared many times. V usage is TRBV7-6 and J usage is TRBJ2-1, with 14 bases identical to TRBD2. This CDR3 contains 17 residues. Germline V gene sequence: CDR1 SGHVS, CDR2 FNYEAQ. J lost 2 bases, V lost 4 bases, and 4 bases had no gene match. The CDR3: CASSSGTSGGPYNEQFF. The DNA of the CDR3 is TGTGCCAGCAGCTCCGGGACTAGCGGGGGACCCTACAATGAGCAGTTCTTC.

In nucleotides, the CDR3 is TGTGCCTGGAGTGTAGGTTATAGGGGGGCTGAAGCTTTCTTT. Translating it yields CAWSVGYRGAEAFF. The chain joins TRBV30 to TRBJ1-1, with a tentative D call TRBD1 (6 bases). The CDR3 is 14 residues long. Per germline, CDR1 GTSNPN and CDR2 SVGIG (reference sequence). V lost 0 bases and J 6 bases, leaving 14 bases between the germline ends.

V is TRBV24-1 and J is TRBJ2-1; TRBD1 matches 8 bases. Germline CDR1 and CDR2: KGHDR and SFDVKD. The CDR3 runs 16 residues. The J segment lost 2 bases and the V segment lost 2 bases, leaving 4 bases of the junction unmatched. The CDR3 coding sequence is TGTGCCACCAGTGATTCGACAGGGGCCACCTACAATGAGCAGTTCTTC. Translating it yields CATSDSTGATYNEQFF.

This clonotype came up a few times. The gene calls are TRBV7-8 and TRBJ2-2, with D perhaps being TRBD1 or TRBD2 (6 bases each). Germline assignment: CDR1 SGHVS and CDR2 FQNEAQ. CDR3 length: 20 residues. V shed 2 bases and J shed 7 bases, with 29 bases lying between them. The CDR3 spells CASSLPPGGNATLSGGELFF. For the CDR3, the DNA is TGTGCCAGCAGCTTACCCCCCGGGGGCAACGCCACCCTTAGTGGCGGGGAGCTGTTTTTT.

The sample holds a few counts of this clonotype. The rearrangement joins TRBV6-5 to TRBJ2-1, with 14 bases matching TRBD2. This CDR3 is 21 amino acids long. Germline lookup yields CDR1 MNHEY and CDR2 SVGAGI. The trim removed 0 bases at V and 2 bases at J, leaving 12 bases unmatched. CDR3 sequence (DNA): TGTGCCAGCAGTTACTCGAACCGCCGACTAGCGGGAGGGAACACCTACAATGAGCAGTTCTTC. Translated, it gives CASSYSNRRLAGGNTYNEQFF.

This clonotype was found a few times. This chain joins TRBV15 and TRBJ2-3; 10 nucleotides align to TRBD2. The CDR3 totals 16 residues. Per germline, CDR1 LNHNV and CDR2 YYDKDF (reference sequence). V was pared by 0 bases and J by 4 bases, with 4 bases of the junction left unmatched. The CDR3 DNA reads TGTGCCACCAGCAGAGACTCTAGCGGGAGCGCAGATACGCAGTATTTT. Encoded protein: CATSRDSSGSADTQYF.

CDR3 DNA: TGTGCCTGGAGTGAGGGACAGGGGACCCGGGAGCAGTACTTC. Encoded protein: CAWSEGQGTREQYF. The chain links TRBV30 to TRBJ2-7, with 10 bases lining up with TRBD1. Germline V gene lookup returns CDR1 GTSNPN and CDR2 SVGIG (reference sequence). This CDR3 has 14 residues. The J segment lost 7 bases and the V segment lost 1 base, leaving 7 bases of the junction unmatched.